This entry concerns a single T cell receptor (beta chain). Its antigen is unknown. These data are taken from a study of OX40 agonist ivuxolimab in advanced cancers. Turning to the study itself: Ivuxolimab, an agonist antibody against OX40 (CD134), was given to patients. Patients received intravenous ivuxolimab every 2 weeks at 0.01 to 10 mg/kg. Findings and limits, study-wide: Fewer expanded clones were found on average in CD4+ than in CD8+ T cells.

Sequenced by immunoSEQ multiplex PCR; TCRdb stores in-frame clones only, minus some. This repertoire shows tens of thousands of clones, about 89% found once; its top ten account for around 4.2%. Samples were taken at baseline and on day 1 of cycles 4 and 7. With 6 bases removed from V and 6 bases from J, the gap between germline ends came to 8 bases. Per germline, CDR1 MDHEN and CDR2 SYDVKM. The CDR3 contains 12 residues. The receptor comes from an adult with an advanced solid tumor such as melanoma, head and neck, liver or kidney cancer. Sample: CD4+ or CD8+ T cells sorted from blood, taken in a trial of the OX40 agonist ivuxolimab. The chain uses TRBV28 and TRBJ2-2; TRBD2 might be the D (6 bases). The CDR3 loop reads CASSTGAGELFF. DNA of the CDR3: TGTGCCAGCAGCACGGGGGCCGGGGAGCTGTTTTTT.